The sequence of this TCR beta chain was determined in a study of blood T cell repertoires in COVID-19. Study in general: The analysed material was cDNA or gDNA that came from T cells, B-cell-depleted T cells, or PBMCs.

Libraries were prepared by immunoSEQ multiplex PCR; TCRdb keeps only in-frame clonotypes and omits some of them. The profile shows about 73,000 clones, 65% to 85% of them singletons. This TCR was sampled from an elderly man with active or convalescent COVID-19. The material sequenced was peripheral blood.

The CDR3 coding sequence is TGTGCCAGCAGTTTTGGTAGCGGGAGTGGTTGGGAGCAGTACTTC. Translated, it gives CASSFGSGSGWEQYF. The chain is built from TRBV28 and TRBJ2-7, with 9 bases that match TRBD2. CDR3 length: 15 residues. CDR1 and CDR2 (germline): MDHEN, SYDVKM. With V trimmed by 3 bases and J by 7 bases, 10 bases remained unmatched.